The 29 T cell receptor beta chains below come from one sample, sequenced in a study of T cells after posttransplantation cyclophosphamide. Assay: immunoSEQ multiplex PCR; the TCRdb copy retains only in-frame clones and omits some. The data hold 9,000 to 13,000 clones, with 80% to 90% observed a single time. Busulfan-fludarabine conditioning, marrow transplant, and cyclophosphamide on days +3 and +4 were administered. The sample here was PBMCs, taken after allogeneic stem cell transplant with posttransplant cyclophosphamide. Receptors were obtained from a female patient in her fifties who received an allogeneic stem cell transplant from a related donor, was CMV-positive, and had no GVHD. Part of the T cell pool may stem from the graft donor.

The chain combines TRBV7-6 with TRBJ2-1; TRBD2 matches 9 bases. Germline lookup yields CDR1 SGHVS and CDR2 FNYEAQ. The CDR3 runs 14 residues. Germline trimming cut 1 base from V and 7 bases from J; bases unmatched to any gene: 2. CDR3 coding DNA: TGTGCCAGCAGCTTAGACGCGGGGGGGAATGAGCAGTTCTTC. It codes for CASSLDAGGNEQFF.

V gene TRBV10-3 combines with J gene TRBJ1-1, with TRBD1 matching over 7 bases. With V trimmed by 9 bases and J by 0 bases, 13 bases remained unmatched. Germline V CDR1 and CDR2: ENHRY, SYGVKD. CDR3 length equals 16 residues. CDR3 residues: CAIRGGGDRMNTEAFF. CDR3 DNA sequence: TGTGCCATTAGGGGCGGGGGGGACAGAATGAACACTGAAGCTTTCTTT.

The CDR3, as DNA: TGTGCCAGCATCTCTATCTGCGGACTAGCGGGGGGCATTGTGCAGTTCTTC. Its protein product is CASISICGLAGGIVQFF. The chain carries TRBV21-1 and TRBJ2-1; TRBD2 was called by the table and not checked on the DNA. TRBV21-1 is termed a pseudogene. The CDR3 covers 17 residues.

The chain joins TRBV11-2 to TRBJ1-2; D is undetermined. CDR3 length: 16 amino acids. Germline CDR1 is SGHAT and CDR2 is FQNNGV. V was clipped by 3 bases and J by 4 bases, with 18 bases between them. The CDR3 protein is CASSFNYGEASYGYTF. In nucleotides, the CDR3 is TGTGCCAGCAGCTTCAACTATGGGGAGGCGAGCTATGGCTACACCTTC.

The J gene is TRBJ2-5, the V gene TRBV6-6, with 7 positions matching TRBD1. J was trimmed by 0 bases and V by 4 bases; bases with no gene match: 2. There are 14 residues in the CDR3. Germline V gene lookup returns CDR1 MNHNY and CDR2 SVGAGI (reference sequence). CDR3 coding DNA: TGTGCCAGCAGTTTCAGGGGGTACCAAGAGACCCAGTACTTC. Its protein product is CASSFRGYQETQYF.

This clone appeared a few times. The gene calls are TRBV7-9 and TRBJ1-6; 8 positions match TRBD1. CDR1 and CDR2 (germline): SEHNR, FQNEAQ (reference sequence). Trimming took 4 bases from V and 0 from J; bases not matched to a gene: 5. The CDR3 is 17 amino acids. CDR3 coding DNA: TGTGCCAGCAGCTCCGAGACAGGGGTCTCCTATAATTCACCCCTCCACTTT. This gives the protein CASSSETGVSYNSPLHF.

By sample share, this clone is medium-sized. V usage is TRBV6-1 and J usage is TRBJ2-1, with D tentatively TRBD1 (5 bases). Between the trimmed V and J ends, which lost 6 bases and 4 bases, there was a span of 13 bases. The CDR3 has 14 amino acids. Germline V CDR1 and CDR2: MNHNS, SASEGT. The CDR3 is CASSLRQNYNEQFF. In nucleotides, the CDR3 is TGTGCCAGCAGCCTCCGACAGAATTACAATGAGCAGTTCTTC.

The CDR3 DNA is TGTGCCAGCAGCCGAGGTCGGGGACTATCTTACATTCCGATCAATTCACCCCTCCACTTT. Encoded protein: CASSRGRGLSYIPINSPLHF. This chain links TRBV7-3 with TRBJ1-6; perhaps TRBD1 as D (5 bases). This CDR3 contains 20 residues. The germline CDR1 and CDR2 sequences are SGHTA and FQGTGA. V gave up 5 bases and J gave up 7 bases, with 30 bases separating them. The full variable domain, completed using reference TRBV7-3 and TRBJ1-6, is GAGVSQTPSNKVTEKGKYVELRCDPISGHTALYWYRQSLGQGPEFLIYFQGTGAADDSGLPNDRFFAVRPEGSVSTLKIQRTERGDSAVYLCASSRGRGLSYIPINSPLHFGNGTRLTVT.

The chain joins TRBV6-5 to TRBJ2-5; maybe TRBD2 (7 bases). The CDR3 extends over 13 amino acids. Per the germline V gene, CDR1 is MNHEY and CDR2 is SVGAGI. The V end was cut by 4 bases, the J end by 6 bases, with 12 bases between. For the CDR3, the DNA is TGTGCCAGCAGTTGGGGGGGCCGACAGACCCAGTACTTC. It yields the protein CASSWGGRQTQYF.

The V call is TRBV6-5, the J call TRBJ2-7; 7 positions agree with TRBD2. The CDR3 spans 13 residues. Germline V lookup: CDR1 MNHEY, CDR2 SVGAGI. Here the CDR3 DNA reads TGTGCTGGGGGGGATGGGGGCTCCTACGAGCAGTACTTC. Its protein product is CAGGDGGSYEQYF.

The chain uses TRBV12-5 and TRBJ2-7, with 8 positions matching TRBD2. Germline-derived CDR1 and CDR2 are LGHNT and FRNRAP. V shed 8 bases, J shed 5 bases, and the junction held 14 bases outside the gene matches. The CDR3 length is 15 residues. CDR3 bases: TGTGCTAGTCAATTGAGCGGGGGAGGATCCCACGAGCAGTACTTC. Amino acid sequence: CASQLSGGGSHEQYF.

V gene TRBV7-2 combines with J gene TRBJ1-1; D is undetermined. This CDR3 has 14 residues. Germline V CDR1 and CDR2: SGHTA, FQGNSA. V lost 4 bases and J 4 bases, leaving 13 bases between the germline ends. As DNA, the CDR3 is TGTGCCAGCAGCTCTCCGAGGGAATCCACTGAAGCTTTCTTT. It is translated as CASSSPRESTEAFF.

This clone was counted between two and nine times. The CDR3 bases are TGTGCCAGCAGCTTATGGACAGGGGGTGTCACTGAAGCTTTCTTT. This gives the protein CASSLWTGGVTEAFF. This chain connects TRBV7-2 to TRBJ1-1; 10 bases match TRBD1. Per the germline V gene, CDR1 is SGHTA and CDR2 is FQGNSA. The CDR3 is 15 amino acids. Germline trimming cut 2 bases from V and 4 bases from J; bases unmatched to any gene: 4. The full variable domain, with the rest looked up from reference TRBV7-2 and TRBJ1-1, is GAGVSQSPSNKVTEKGKDVELRCDPISGHTALYWYRQSLGQGLEFLIYFQGNSAPDKSGLPSDRFSAERTGGSVSTLTIQRTQQEDSAVYLCASSLWTGGVTEAFFGQGTRLTVV.

The CDR3 protein is CASSLPSGGVTGELFF. In DNA, the CDR3 is TGTGCCAGCAGCTTACCTAGCGGGGGGGTAACCGGGGAGCTGTTTTTT. The rearrangement links TRBV5-4 to TRBJ2-2; TRBD2 matches at 12 bases. J lost 5 bases, V lost 2 bases, and 4 bases had no gene match. CDR1 and CDR2 from the germline V gene are SGHNT and YYREEE (reference sequence). This CDR3 region has 16 residues.

This clone has only one observation. CDR3 in DNA: TGTGCCATCAGGGGGGGCTATGGCTACACCTTC. As protein: CAIRGGYGYTF. J is TRBJ1-2 and V is TRBV2; the match to TRBD1 covers 7 bases. The CDR3 totals 11 residues. The trim removed 10 bases at V and 4 bases at J, leaving 3 bases unmatched. The germline V gene encodes CDR1 SNHLY and CDR2 FYNNEI.

In regard to this clone: The junction shows a germline mismatch at one end, possibly a read error. The chain links TRBV9 to TRBJ1-2, with 10 positions matching TRBD1. The CDR3 consists of 15 residues. Germline CDR1 is SGDLS and CDR2 is YYNGEE. The CDR3: CAGSVRQGANYGYTF. For the CDR3, the DNA is TGTGCCGGCAGCGTCCGACAGGGGGCCAACTATGGCTACACCTTC.

The chain couples TRBV19 to TRBJ1-5; D gene uncertain. Trimming pared 3 bases from V and 2 bases from J, leaving 14 bases between. Germline V lookup: CDR1 LNHDA, CDR2 SQIVND (reference sequence). The CDR3 has 16 amino acids. Written as DNA, the CDR3 is TGTGCCAGTAGTATCACCGGTCGACTGGGCAATCAGCCCCAGCATTTT. The encoded protein is CASSITGRLGNQPQHF.

The chain employs TRBV2 and TRBJ2-1, with TRBD1 matching over 11 bases. The V gene's germline CDR1 is SNHLY and CDR2 FYNNEI. This CDR3 contains 14 residues. V shed 7 bases and J 7 bases; nucleotides not matched to a gene: 6. CDR3 residues: CASKGQGAGNEQFF. CDR3 nucleotides: TGTGCCAGCAAAGGACAGGGGGCGGGAAATGAGCAGTTCTTC.

This chain uses TRBV29-1 with TRBJ1-1, with TRBD1 matching 7 bases. Germline V gene sequence: CDR1 SQVTM, CDR2 ANQGSEA. The CDR3 is made up of 13 amino acids. V dropped 7 bases and J dropped 2; count of bases not matched to a gene: 7. The CDR3: CSGAGQLNTEAFF. CDR3 in DNA: TGCAGCGGGGCGGGACAGCTAAACACTGAAGCTTTCTTT.

This clone was seen a single time. A read error may produce the germline difference seen at one junction end. This chain joins TRBV7-7 and TRBJ2-2, with unresolved D. There are 13 residues in the CDR3. Germline V gene sequence: CDR1 SSHAT, CDR2 FNYEAQ (reference sequence). The CDR3 loop is CASSLASTGELFF. CDR3 sequence (DNA): TGTGCTAGCAGCTTAGCCTCGACCGGGGAGCTGTTTTTT.

The J gene is TRBJ1-2, the V gene TRBV7-2, with D unclear. Germline V gene lookup returns CDR1 SGHTA and CDR2 FQGNSA. The V and J ends lost 3 bases and 1 base respectively, with 9 bases between them. CDR3 length: 14 residues. CDR3 nucleotide sequence: TGTGCCAGCAGCTTCGGTCCGAATAACTATGGCTACACCTTC. Residues: CASSFGPNNYGYTF. The full variable domain, completed using reference TRBV7-2 and TRBJ1-2, is GAGVSQSPSNKVTEKGKDVELRCDPISGHTALYWYRQSLGQGLEFLIYFQGNSAPDKSGLPSDRFSAERTGGSVSTLTIQRTQQEDSAVYLCASSFGPNNYGYTFGSGTRLTVV.

This chain uses TRBV10-3 with TRBJ1-6, with D maybe TRBD1 (5 bases). Trimming took off 3 bases at V and 9 bases at J, with 9 bases between the two ends. Germline V gene lookup returns CDR1 ENHRY and CDR2 SYGVKD. This CDR3 has 13 amino acids. Written as DNA, the CDR3 is TGTGCCATCAGTGAACCGACAGTTTCACCCCTCCACTTT. Amino acid sequence: CAISEPTVSPLHF.

This clone was seen a handful of times. This chain links TRBV28 with TRBJ2-3, with TRBD2 as a possible D gene (5 bases). CDR3 length: 13 residues. V lost 2 bases, J lost 6 bases, and 9 bases lay in between. The germline V gene has CDR1 MDHEN and CDR2 SYDVKM. The CDR3 sequence is CASSLPGWDTQYF. The CDR3, as DNA: TGTGCCAGCAGTTTACCGGGGTGGGATACGCAGTATTTT.

This chain uses TRBV11-2 with TRBJ2-5; 9 nucleotides match TRBD1. The CDR3 runs to 15 residues. Germline V gene lookup returns CDR1 SGHAT and CDR2 FQNNGV. Unmatched junction bases numbered 4, after V lost 4 bases and J lost 1 base. The DNA for the CDR3 is TGTGCCAGCAGCTGGACAGGGGCCCCCCAAGAGACCCAGTACTTC. Translating it yields CASSWTGAPQETQYF. The entire variable domain, with the rest obtained from reference TRBV11-2 and TRBJ2-5, is as follows: EAGVAQSPRYKIIEKRQSVAFWCNPISGHATLYWYQQILGQGPKLLIQFQNNGVVDDSQLPKDRFSAERLKGVDSTLKIQPAKLEDSAVYLCASSWTGAPQETQYFGPGTRLLVL.

The V gene is TRBV27, the J gene TRBJ1-6, with no clear D. The V end was cut by 3 bases, the J end by 14 bases, with 14 bases between. Germline loops: CDR1 MNHEY, CDR2 SMNVEV (reference sequence). The length of the CDR3 is 13 residues. The CDR3 DNA follows: TGTGCCAGCAGTTTCGGTCCCGCTCGATCCCTCCACTTT. Its protein is CASSFGPARSLHF.

The V call is TRBV7-2, the J call TRBJ2-5; weak D call: TRBD1 (5 bases). Germline V gene lookup returns CDR1 SGHTA and CDR2 FQGNSA. The CDR3 length is 14 residues. Trimming removed 3 bases from V and 5 bases from J, with 13 bases in between. CDR3 sequence: CASSFAQGVETQYF. In DNA, the CDR3 is TGTGCCAGCAGCTTCGCCCAGGGCGTGGAGACCCAGTACTTC.

The chain joins TRBV5-1 to TRBJ2-1; D may be TRBD1 (7 bases). Per the germline V gene, CDR1 is SGHRS and CDR2 is YFSETQ. Trimming left V 3 bases short and J 4 bases short, with 14 bases between. This CDR3 is 15 amino acids long. CDR3: CASSSGGGLYNEQFF. The CDR3 nucleotides read TGCGCCAGCAGCTCCGGAGGGGGCTTATACAATGAGCAGTTCTTC.

V and J are TRBV18 and TRBJ2-1; 7 bases match TRBD2. Trimming at V came to 3 bases and at J to 2 bases, leaving 4 bases not matched to a gene. Germline CDR1 reads KGHSH; CDR2 reads LQKENI. CDR3 size: 15 residues. The CDR3 here is CASSPNGGTYNEQFF. The CDR3 DNA sequence: TGTGCCAGCTCACCTAACGGGGGGACCTACAATGAGCAGTTCTTC. Combining the CDR3 with reference TRBV18 and TRBJ2-1 gives the whole variable domain NAGVMQNPRHLVRRRGQEARLRCSPMKGHSHVYWYRQLPEEGLKFMVYLQKENIIDESGMPKERFSAEFPKEGPSILRIQQVVRGDSAAYFCASSPNGGTYNEQFFGPGTRLTVL.

V gene TRBV9 combines with J gene TRBJ2-2; 9 nucleotides agree with TRBD1. The CDR3 is 16 amino acids. Per germline, CDR1 SGDLS and CDR2 YYNGEE. V lost 4 bases to trimming and J lost 4 bases; unmatched junction nucleotides: 8. DNA of the CDR3: TGTGCCAGCAGCCCCCGGACAGGGGTGATCACCGGGGAGCTGTTTTTT. Protein sequence: CASSPRTGVITGELFF.